This T cell receptor beta chain is drawn from a study of cytomegalovirus exposure and HLA in healthy donors. Study-wide points: Rarity characterized most TCR sequences, yet some public TCRs appeared in many donors. The authors considered a cluster of highly shared sequence variants likely to be a sequencing artifact. Presence/absence results assume similar sequencing depth per donor, which may not hold.

The PCR ran on 60 Vbeta and 13 Jbeta primers. Measured with immunoSEQ multiplex PCR; TCRdb has only the in-frame clones, and not every one. The listing records around 100,000 clones. In regard to this clone: Its antigen is currently unknown.

The germline V gene encodes CDR1 LGHNA and CDR2 YSLEER. Trimming at V came to 2 bases and at J to 3 bases, leaving 3 bases not matched to a gene. There are 14 residues in the CDR3. Each donor was healthy, and each was a bone marrow donor. The chain carries TRBV4-3 and TRBJ1-2; 7 bases fit TRBD1. The sample was PBMCs. This TCR came from a man in his fifties or sixties in good health and CMV-seronegative. The CDR3 reads CASSQFDRDYGYTF. The CDR3 nucleotides read TGCGCCAGCAGCCAATTCGACAGGGACTATGGCTACACCTTC.